What follows is one TCR beta chain and its context. The antigen is not known. The sample belongs to a study of STAT5B mutations in CD4+ large granular lymphocyte leukemia. Broader study findings: No patients shared main leukemic clonotypes, though 20% to 25% appeared at low frequency elsewhere. Top patient clones used TRBV06 genes more often: 8/27 versus 2/35 in controls.

Authors' processing steps: Lowest detectable productive clonotype frequency was 2.59 x 10-5. Method: immunoSEQ multiplex PCR; TCRdb's copy keeps in-frame clones and lacks some. From that table come the V and J calls and clone size; the DNA was used to work out D and trimming. The sample holds roughly 34,000 clones; 76% are singletons and the top ten take roughly 7%. In germline, CDR1 is MNHEY, CDR2 SMNVEV (reference sequence). The CDR3 is made up of 15 amino acids. The V end was cut by 6 bases, the J end by 2 bases, with 14 bases between. This chain joins TRBV27 and TRBJ1-3; D gene uncertain. The specimen sequenced was CD4+ T cells from blood buffy coats. The clonotype was recovered from a human donor in good health. The CDR3 protein is CASRMTPSTGNTIYF. DNA of the CDR3: TGTGCCAGCAGGATGACCCCCTCTACTGGAAACACCATATATTTT.